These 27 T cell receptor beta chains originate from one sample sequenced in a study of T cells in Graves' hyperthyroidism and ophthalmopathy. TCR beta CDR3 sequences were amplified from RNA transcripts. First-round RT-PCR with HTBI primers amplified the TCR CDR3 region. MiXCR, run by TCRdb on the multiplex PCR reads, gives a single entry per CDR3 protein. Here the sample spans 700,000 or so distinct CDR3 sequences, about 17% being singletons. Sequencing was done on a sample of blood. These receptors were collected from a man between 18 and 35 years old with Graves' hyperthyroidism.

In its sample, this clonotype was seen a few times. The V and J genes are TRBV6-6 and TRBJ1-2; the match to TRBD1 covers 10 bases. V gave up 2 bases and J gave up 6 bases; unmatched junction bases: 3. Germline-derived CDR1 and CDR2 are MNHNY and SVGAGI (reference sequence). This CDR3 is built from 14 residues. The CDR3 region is CASSYGDRGHGYTF. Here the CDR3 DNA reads TGTGCCAGCAGTTACGGCGACAGGGGGCATGGCTACACCTTC.

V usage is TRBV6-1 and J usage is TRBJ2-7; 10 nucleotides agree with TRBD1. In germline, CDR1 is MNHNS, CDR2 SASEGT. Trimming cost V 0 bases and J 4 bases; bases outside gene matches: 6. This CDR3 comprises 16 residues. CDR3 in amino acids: CASSEAPGTGAYEQYF. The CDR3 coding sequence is TGTGCCAGCAGTGAAGCGCCTGGGACAGGGGCGTACGAGCAGTACTTC.

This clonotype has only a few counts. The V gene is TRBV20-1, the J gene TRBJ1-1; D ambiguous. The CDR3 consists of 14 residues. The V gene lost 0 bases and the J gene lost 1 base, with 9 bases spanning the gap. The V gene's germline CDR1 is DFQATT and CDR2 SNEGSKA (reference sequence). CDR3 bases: TGCAGTGCTAGAGATCAGAAGAAGAACACTGAAGCTTTCTTT. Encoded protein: CSARDQKKNTEAFF.

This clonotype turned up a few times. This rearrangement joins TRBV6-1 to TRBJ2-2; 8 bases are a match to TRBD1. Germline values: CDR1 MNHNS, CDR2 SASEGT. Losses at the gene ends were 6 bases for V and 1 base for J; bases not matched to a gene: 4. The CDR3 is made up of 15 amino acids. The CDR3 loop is CASRGGTGNTGELFF. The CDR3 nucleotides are TGTGCCAGCAGAGGTGGGACAGGGAACACCGGGGAGCTGTTTTTT.

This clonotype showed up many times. The chain's CDR3 is CASSLSRGIYSYNEQFF. The CDR3, as DNA: TGTGCCAGCAGCCTCTCCCGGGGCATTTACTCCTACAATGAGCAGTTCTTC. The rearrangement uses TRBV12-3 or TRBV12-4 and TRBJ2-1; D may be TRBD1 or TRBD2 (5 bases each). The CDR3 has 17 residues. Trimming left V 6 bases short and J 0 bases short, with 18 bases between.

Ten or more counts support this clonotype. CDR3: CASSSAKMGGLAGTIYNEQFF. The CDR3 DNA is TGTGCCAGCAGCTCCGCGAAAATGGGGGGACTAGCGGGTACGATTTACAATGAGCAGTTCTTC. The genes are TRBV7-8 and TRBJ2-1; 12 nucleotides match TRBD2. After removal of 4 bases from V and 4 bases from J, the junction contained 20 bases not matched to a gene. CDR3 size: 21 residues. CDR1 is SGHVS, CDR2 FQNEAQ, per germline.

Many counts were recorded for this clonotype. This CDR3 reads CASSIIRRRSTDTQYF. The CDR3 bases are TGTGCCAGCAGCATCATCCGACGGCGCAGCACAGATACGCAGTATTTT. The V gene is TRBV28, the J gene TRBJ2-3; D is uncertain. V lost 6 bases to trimming and J lost 0 bases, with 16 bases between them. The CDR3 has 16 amino acids. Germline values: CDR1 MDHEN, CDR2 SYDVKM.

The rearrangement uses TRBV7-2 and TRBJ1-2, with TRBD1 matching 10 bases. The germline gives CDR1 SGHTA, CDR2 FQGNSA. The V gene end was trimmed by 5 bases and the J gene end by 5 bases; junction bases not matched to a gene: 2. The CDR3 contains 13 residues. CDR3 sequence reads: CASSGQGGYGYTF. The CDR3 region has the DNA TGTGCCAGCAGCGGACAGGGGGGATATGGCTACACCTTC.

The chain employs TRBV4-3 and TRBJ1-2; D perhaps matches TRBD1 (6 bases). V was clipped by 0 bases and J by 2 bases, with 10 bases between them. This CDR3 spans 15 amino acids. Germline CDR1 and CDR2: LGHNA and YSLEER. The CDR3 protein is CASSQEETGNYGYTF. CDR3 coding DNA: TGCGCCAGCAGCCAAGAGGAAACAGGGAACTATGGCTACACCTTC.

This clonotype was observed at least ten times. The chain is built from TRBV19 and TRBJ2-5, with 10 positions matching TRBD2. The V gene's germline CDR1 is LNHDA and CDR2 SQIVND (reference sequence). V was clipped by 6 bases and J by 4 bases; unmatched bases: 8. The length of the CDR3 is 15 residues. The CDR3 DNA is TGTGCCAGTAGCCCCGGTGTAGCGGGAGGAGAGACCCAGTACTTC. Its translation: CASSPGVAGGETQYF.

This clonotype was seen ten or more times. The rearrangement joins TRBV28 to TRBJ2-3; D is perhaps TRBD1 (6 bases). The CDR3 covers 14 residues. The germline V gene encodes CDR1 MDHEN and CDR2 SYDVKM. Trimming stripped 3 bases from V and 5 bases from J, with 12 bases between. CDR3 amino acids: CASSFVGAEDTQYF. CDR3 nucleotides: TGTGCCAGCAGTTTTGTGGGGGCGGAAGATACGCAGTATTTT. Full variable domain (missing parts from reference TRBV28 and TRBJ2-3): DVKVTQSSRYLVKRTGEKVFLECVQDMDHENMFWYRQDPGLGLRLIYFSYDVKMKEKGDIPEGYSVSREKKERFSLILESASTNQTSMYLCASSFVGAEDTQYFGPGTRLTVL.

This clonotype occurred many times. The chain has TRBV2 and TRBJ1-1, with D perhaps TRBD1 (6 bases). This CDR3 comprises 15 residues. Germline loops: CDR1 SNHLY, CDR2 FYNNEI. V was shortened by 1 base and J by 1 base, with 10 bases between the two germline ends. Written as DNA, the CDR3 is TGTGCCAGCAGTGAAGGGCAGGGGACGAACACTGAAGCTTTCTTT. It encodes CASSEGQGTNTEAFF.

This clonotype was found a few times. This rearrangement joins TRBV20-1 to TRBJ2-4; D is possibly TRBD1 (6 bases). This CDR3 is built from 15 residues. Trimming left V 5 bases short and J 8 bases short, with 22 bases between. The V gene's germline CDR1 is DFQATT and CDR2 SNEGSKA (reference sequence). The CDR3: CSAGGELRGTHIQYF. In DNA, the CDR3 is TGCAGTGCTGGGGGCGAACTGAGGGGAACGCACATTCAGTACTTC.

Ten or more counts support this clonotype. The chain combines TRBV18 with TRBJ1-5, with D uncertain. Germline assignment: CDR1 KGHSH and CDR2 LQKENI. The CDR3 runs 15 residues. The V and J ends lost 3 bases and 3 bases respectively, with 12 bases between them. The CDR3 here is CASSPKGRFNQPQHF. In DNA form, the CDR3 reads TGTGCCAGCTCACCGAAGGGCAGGTTCAATCAGCCCCAGCATTTT.

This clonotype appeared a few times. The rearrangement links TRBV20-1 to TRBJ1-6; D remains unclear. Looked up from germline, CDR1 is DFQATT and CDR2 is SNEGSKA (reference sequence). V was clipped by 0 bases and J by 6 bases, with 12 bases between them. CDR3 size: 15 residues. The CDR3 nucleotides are TGCAGTGCTAGAGATCGCACAGAACTTAATTCACCCCTCCACTTT. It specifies CSARDRTELNSPLHF.

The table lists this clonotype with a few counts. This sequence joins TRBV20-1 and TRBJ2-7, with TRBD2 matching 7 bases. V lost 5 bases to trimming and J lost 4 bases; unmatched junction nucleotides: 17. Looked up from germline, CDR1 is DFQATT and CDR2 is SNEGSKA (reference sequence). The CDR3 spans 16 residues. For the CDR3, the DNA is TGCAGTGCTCACCCCGGGGTCTCTGCGGGAGTTTACGAGCAGTACTTC. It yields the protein CSAHPGVSAGVYEQYF.

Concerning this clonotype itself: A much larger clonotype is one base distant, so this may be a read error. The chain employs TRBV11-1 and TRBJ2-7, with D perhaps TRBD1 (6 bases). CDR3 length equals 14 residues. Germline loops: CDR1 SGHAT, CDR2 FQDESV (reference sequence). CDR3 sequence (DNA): TGTGCCAGCAGCTTATTACAGGGAGTATACGAGCAGCACTTC. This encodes CASSLLQGVYEQHF. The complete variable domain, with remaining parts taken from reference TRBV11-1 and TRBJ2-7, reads EAEVAQSPRYKITEKSQAVAFWCDPISGHATLYWYRQILGQGPELLVQFQDESVVDDSQLPKDRFSAERLKGVDSTLKIQPAELGDSAMYLCASSLLQGVYEQHFGPGTRLTVT.

The CDR3 coding sequence is TGTGCCAGCAGTTGCCTGAATAGCAATCAGCCCCAGCATTTT. Its protein product is CASSCLNSNQPQHF. The rearrangement joins TRBV6-5 to TRBJ1-5; D ambiguous. V shed 4 bases and J shed 0 bases, with 7 bases lying between them. CDR1 MNHEY and CDR2 SVGAGI come from the germline V gene. CDR3 size: 14 residues.

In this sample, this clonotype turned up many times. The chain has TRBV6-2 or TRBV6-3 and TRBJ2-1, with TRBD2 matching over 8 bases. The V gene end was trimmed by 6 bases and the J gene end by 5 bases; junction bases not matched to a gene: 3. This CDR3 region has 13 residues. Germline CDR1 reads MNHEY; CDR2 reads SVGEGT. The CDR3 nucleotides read TGTGCCAGCAGGGAACTAGCGGACAATGAGCAGTTCTTC. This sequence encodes CASRELADNEQFF.

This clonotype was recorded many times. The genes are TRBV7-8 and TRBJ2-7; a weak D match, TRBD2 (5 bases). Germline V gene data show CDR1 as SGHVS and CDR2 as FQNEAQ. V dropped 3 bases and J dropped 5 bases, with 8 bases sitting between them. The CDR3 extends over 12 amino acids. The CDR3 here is CASSFPGNEQYF. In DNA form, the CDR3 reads TGTGCCAGCAGCTTCCCGGGGAACGAGCAGTACTTC.

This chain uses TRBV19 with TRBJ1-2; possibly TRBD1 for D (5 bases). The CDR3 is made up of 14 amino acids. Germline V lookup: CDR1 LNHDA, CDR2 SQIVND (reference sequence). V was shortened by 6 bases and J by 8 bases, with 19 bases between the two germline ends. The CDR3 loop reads CASSPSWGDRGYTF. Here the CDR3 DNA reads TGTGCCAGTAGCCCCTCCTGGGGGGATCGGGGCTACACCTTC.

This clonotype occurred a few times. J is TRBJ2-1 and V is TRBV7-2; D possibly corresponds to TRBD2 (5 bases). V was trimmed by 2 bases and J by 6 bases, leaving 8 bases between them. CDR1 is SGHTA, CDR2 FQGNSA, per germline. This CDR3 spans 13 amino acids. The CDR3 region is CASSLTRTNEQFF. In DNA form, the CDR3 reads TGTGCCAGCAGCTTAACTAGAACCAATGAGCAGTTCTTC.

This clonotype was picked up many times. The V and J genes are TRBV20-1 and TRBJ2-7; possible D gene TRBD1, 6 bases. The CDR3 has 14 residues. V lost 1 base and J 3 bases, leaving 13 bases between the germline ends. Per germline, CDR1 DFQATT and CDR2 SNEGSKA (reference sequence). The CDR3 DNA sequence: TGCAGTGCTAGAGTCCTGGGGGCCAACTACGAGCAGTACTTC. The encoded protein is CSARVLGANYEQYF.

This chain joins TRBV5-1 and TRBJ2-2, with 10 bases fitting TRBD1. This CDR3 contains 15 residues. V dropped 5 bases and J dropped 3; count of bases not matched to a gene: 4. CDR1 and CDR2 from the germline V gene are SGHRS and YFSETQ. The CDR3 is CASSTGTGDTGELFF. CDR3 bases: TGCGCCAGCAGTACAGGGACAGGGGACACCGGGGAGCTGTTTTTT.

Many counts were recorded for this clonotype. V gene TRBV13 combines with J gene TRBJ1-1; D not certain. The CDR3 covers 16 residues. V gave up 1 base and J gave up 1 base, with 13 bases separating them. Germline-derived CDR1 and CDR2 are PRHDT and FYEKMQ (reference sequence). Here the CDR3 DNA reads TGTGCCAGCAGCTTAGTCCCTCTCGTGGGGAACACTGAAGCTTTCTTT. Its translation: CASSLVPLVGNTEAFF.

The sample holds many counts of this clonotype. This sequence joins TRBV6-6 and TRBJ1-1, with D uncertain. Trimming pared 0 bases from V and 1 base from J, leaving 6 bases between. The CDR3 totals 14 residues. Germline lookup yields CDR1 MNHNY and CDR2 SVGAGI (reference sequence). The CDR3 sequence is CASSYSTGNTEAFF. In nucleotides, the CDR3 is TGTGCCAGCAGTTACTCAACGGGGAACACTGAAGCTTTCTTT.

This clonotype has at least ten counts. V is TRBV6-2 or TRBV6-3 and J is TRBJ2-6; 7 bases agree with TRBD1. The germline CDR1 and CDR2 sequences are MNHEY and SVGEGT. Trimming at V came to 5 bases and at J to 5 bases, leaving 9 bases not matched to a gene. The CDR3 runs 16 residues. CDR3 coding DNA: TGTGCCAGCAGTGTACCGGGACAGACGTGGGCCAACGTCCTGACTTTC. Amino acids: CASSVPGQTWANVLTF.